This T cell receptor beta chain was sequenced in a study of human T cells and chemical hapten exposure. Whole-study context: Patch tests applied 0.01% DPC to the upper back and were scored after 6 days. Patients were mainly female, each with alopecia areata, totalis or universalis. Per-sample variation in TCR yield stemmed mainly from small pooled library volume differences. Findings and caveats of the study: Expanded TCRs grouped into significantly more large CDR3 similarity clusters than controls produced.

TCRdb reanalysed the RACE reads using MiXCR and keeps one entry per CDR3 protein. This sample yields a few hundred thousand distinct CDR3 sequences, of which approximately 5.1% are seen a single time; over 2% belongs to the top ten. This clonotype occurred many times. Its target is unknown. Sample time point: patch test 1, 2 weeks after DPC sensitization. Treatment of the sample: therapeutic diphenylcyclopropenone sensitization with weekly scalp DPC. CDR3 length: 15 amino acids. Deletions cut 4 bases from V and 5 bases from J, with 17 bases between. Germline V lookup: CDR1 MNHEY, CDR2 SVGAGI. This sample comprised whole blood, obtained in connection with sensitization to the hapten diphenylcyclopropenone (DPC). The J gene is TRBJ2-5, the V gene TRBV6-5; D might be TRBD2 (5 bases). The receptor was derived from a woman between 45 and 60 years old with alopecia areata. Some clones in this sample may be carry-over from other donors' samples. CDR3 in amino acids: CASSSQTRDGETQYF. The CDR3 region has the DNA TGTGCCAGCAGTTCCCAGACTCGGGATGGGGAGACCCAGTACTTC.